This T cell receptor beta chain was profiled in a study of blood T cells in healthy people across ages. Study-wide results and limits: Donors of long life had a larger count of naive CD4+ cells and greater diversity than aged donors.

The sample holds many counts of this clonotype. Its specificity is unknown. Primed by a sample-barcoded 5' primer and a J-beta primer mix, a second PCR proceeded for roughly 7 to 11 cycles. From the 5' RACE reads, TCRdb called clonotypes with MiXCR, one entry per CDR3 protein. The sample holds roughly 650,000 distinct CDR3 sequences; about a third are singletons and the top ten take 15% to 17%. The CDR3 contains 14 residues. The TCR sequence derives from a woman over 75 in good health. The sample consisted of blood. V usage is TRBV21-1 and J usage is TRBJ2-7; the table's D call, TRBD1, has no DNA check behind it. TRBV21-1 is annotated as a pseudogene. For the CDR3, the DNA is TGTGCCAGCAGCAAACAGGGATACGAGTACGAGCAGTACTTC. Translated, it gives CASSKQGYEYEQYF.